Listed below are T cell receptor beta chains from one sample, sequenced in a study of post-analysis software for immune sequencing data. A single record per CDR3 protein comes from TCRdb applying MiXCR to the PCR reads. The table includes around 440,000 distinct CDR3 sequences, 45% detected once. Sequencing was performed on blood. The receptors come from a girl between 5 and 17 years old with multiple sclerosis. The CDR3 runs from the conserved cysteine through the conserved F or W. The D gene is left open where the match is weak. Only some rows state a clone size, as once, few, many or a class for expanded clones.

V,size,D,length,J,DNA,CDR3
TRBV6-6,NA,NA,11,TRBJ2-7,TGTGCCAGCAGTTACTCACCCGAGCAGTACTTC,CASSYSPEQYF
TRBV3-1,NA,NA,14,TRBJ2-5,TGTGCCAGCAGCGCTCAACCCCGAGCGGAGACCCAGTACTTC,CASSAQPRAETQYF
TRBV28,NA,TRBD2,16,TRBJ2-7,TGTGCCAGCAGTCCAAAGACTAGCGCCTTCTCCTACGAGCAGTACTTC,CASSPKTSAFSYEQYF
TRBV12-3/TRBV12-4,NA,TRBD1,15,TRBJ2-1,TGTGCCAGCAGTTTAGGGGACAGGGGGATTTCTGAGCAGTTCTTC,CASSLGDRGISEQFF
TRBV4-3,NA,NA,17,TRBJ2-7,TGCGCCAGCAACCAAGAAGAAGGCCCCAGGAGGCGGTGGGAGCAGTACTTC,CASNQEEGPRRRWEQYF
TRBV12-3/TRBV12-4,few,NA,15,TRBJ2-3,TGTGCCAGCAGTGAACCGGGACTCAGCACAGATACGCAGTATTTT,CASSEPGLSTDTQYF
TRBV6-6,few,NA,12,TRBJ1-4,TGTGCCAGCAAGTTCCCGGAGGGCCAACTGTTTTTT,CASKFPEGQLFF
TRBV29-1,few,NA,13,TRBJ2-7,TGCAGCGTTGTAGTAGGACTGGGCTACGAGCAGTACTTC,CSVVVGLGYEQYF
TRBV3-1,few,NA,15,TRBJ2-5,TGTGCCAGCAGCCGAGAGGGATCGCTGCCAGGGGGGCAGTACTTC,CASSREGSLPGGQYF
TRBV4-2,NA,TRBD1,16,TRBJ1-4,TGTGCCAGCAGCCAAGTAGGAGGGACAGGGAGTGAAAAACTGTTTTTT,CASSQVGGTGSEKLFF
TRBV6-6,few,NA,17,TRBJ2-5,TGTGCCAGCTTGAAAGGAGTGGCCTCCCCAGCAGGAGAGACCCAGTACTTC,CASLKGVASPAGETQYF
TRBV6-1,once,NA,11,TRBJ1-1,TGTGCCAGCAGTGAATTGGGGGGAGCTTTCTTT,CASSELGGAFF
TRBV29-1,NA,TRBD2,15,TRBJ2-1,TGCAGCGCTCCCGGACTAGCGGGAGGGAACAATGAGCAGTTCTTC,CSAPGLAGGNNEQFF
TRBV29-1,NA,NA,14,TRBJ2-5,TGCAGCGTTCAACGGGGGCCGCGTATGGAGACCCAGTACTTC,CSVQRGPRMETQYF
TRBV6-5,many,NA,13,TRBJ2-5,TGTGCCAGCAGACCCCCGGGGCAAGAGACCCAGTACTTC,CASRPPGQETQYF
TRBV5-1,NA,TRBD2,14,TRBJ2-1,TGCGCCAGCAGCTTGGCCGGGACTAGCAATGAGCAGTTCTTC,CASSLAGTSNEQFF
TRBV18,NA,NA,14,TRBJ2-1,TGTGCCAGCTCACAAAGGCTAGGGGACAATGAGCAGTTCTTC,CASSQRLGDNEQFF
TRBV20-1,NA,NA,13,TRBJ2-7,TGCGGTGCTAGAGGCACACTAGTATACGAGCAGTACTTC,CGARGTLVYEQYF
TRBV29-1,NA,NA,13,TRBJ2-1,TGCAGCGTTGAGAGCGTTCCTAGCAATGAGCAGTTCTTC,CSVESVPSNEQFF
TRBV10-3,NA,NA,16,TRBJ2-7,TGTGCCATCAGTGGGGATTTAACGTCGGGGTTCTACGAGCAGTACTTC,CAISGDLTSGFYEQYF
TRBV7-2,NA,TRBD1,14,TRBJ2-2,TGTGCCAGCAGCTACGGAGACAGGGTCGGGGAGCTGTTTTTT,CASSYGDRVGELFF
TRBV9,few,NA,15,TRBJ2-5,TGTGCCAGCAGCGTAGAACAGGGTGGTGGAGAGACCCAGTACTTC,CASSVEQGGGETQYF
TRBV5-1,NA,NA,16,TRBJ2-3,TGCGCCAGCACTCGGCGGCCCCTGAATTCCACAGATACGCAGTATTTT,CASTRRPLNSTDTQYF
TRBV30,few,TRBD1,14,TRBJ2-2,TGTGCCTGGACTGGACAGGGGATTTCCGGGGAGCTGTTTTTT,CAWTGQGISGELFF
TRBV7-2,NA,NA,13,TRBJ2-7,TGTGCCAGCAGGTTATCTGGGGGTAGCGAGCAGTACTTC,CASRLSGGSEQYF
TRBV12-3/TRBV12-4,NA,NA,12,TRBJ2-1,TGTGCCAGCAGTACCAGACCCTTTGAGCAGTTCTTC,CASSTRPFEQFF
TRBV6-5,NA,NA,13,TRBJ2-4,TGTGCCAGCAGTTACTCGGTGGACGGAATTCAGTACTTC,CASSYSVDGIQYF
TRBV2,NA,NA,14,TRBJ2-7,TGTGCCGGCAGTAGGGGGGGGAGCCTAGACGAGCAGTACTTC,CAGSRGGSLDEQYF
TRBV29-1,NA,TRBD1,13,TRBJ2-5,TGCAGCCTCGGACAGGGGGATCACAATGAGCAGTACTTC,CSLGQGDHNEQYF
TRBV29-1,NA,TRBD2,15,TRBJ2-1,TGCAGCGTTCCAAGACTAGCGGGAGTTAGCAATGAGCAGTTCTTC,CSVPRLAGVSNEQFF
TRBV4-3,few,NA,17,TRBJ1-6,TGCGCCAGCAGCCAAGAATCAGGAGACGGGGAGGCTTCACCCCTCCACTTT,CASSQESGDGEASPLHF
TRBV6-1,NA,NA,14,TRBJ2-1,TGTGCCAGCAGTGAAGCGTACTCCTACAATGAGCAGTTCTTC,CASSEAYSYNEQFF
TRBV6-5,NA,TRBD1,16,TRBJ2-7,TGTGCCAGCAGTTACTCGAGGCGGGCAGGGGGATACGAGCAGTACTTC,CASSYSRRAGGYEQYF
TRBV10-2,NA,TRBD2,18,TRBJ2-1,TGCGCCAGCCTCAGCCTGGGGTTCAGCGGGAGCTCCTACAATGAGCAGTTCTTC,CASLSLGFSGSSYNEQFF
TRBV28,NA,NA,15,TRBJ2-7,NA,CASSSSDKKSYEQYF
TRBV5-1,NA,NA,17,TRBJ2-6,TGCGCCAGCAGCTTGGTGGGACCAAACTCTGGGGCCAACGTCCTGACTTTC,CASSLVGPNSGANVLTF
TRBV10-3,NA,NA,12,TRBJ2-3,TGTGCCATCCTAGAGGGCGCAGATACGCAGTATTTT,CAILEGADTQYF
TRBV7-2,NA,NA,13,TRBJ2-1,TGTGCCAGCAGCTCCAGGAGTTCCAATGAGCAGTTCTTC,CASSSRSSNEQFF
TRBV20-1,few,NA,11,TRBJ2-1,TGCAGTGCCAGATTGGTAAATGAGCAGTTCTTC,CSARLVNEQFF
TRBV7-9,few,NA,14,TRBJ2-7,TGTGCCAGCAGCTCTTCCTCTCTCTCCTACGAGCAGTACTTC,CASSSSSLSYEQYF
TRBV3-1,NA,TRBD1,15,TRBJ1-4,TGTGCCAGCAGCCACGAAAGGGGGCGCGTTGAAAAACTGTTTTTT,CASSHERGRVEKLFF
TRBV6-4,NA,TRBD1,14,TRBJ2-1,TGTGCCAGCAGTGACTCGACAGGGGGCAATGAGCAGTTCTTC,CASSDSTGGNEQFF
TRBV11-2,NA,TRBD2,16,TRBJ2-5,TGTGCCAGCAGTTCCCTATCGGGACTAGCGGGAGAGACCCAGTACTTC,CASSSLSGLAGETQYF
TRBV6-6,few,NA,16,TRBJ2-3,TGTGCCAGCAGCCTCCTTGGGATTTCTAGCACAGATACGCAGTATTTT,CASSLLGISSTDTQYF
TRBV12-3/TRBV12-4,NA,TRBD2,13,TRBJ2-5,TGTGCCAGCGGGGGACTAGCGGGAGAGACCCAGTACTTC,CASGGLAGETQYF